These T cell receptor beta chains were read from a single sample in a study of blood T cell repertoires in COVID-19. Generated by immunoSEQ multiplex PCR, the TCRdb table keeps only in-frame clones and is missing some. The profile shows roughly 20,000 clones, 80% to 90% of them singletons. Sequenced material: peripheral blood. The receptors were gathered from a man aged 55 to 70 with acute or convalescent COVID-19. Each CDR3 is given with its conserved first and last residue. The D gene is left open where the match is weak. Not all rows give a size; the values are once, few, many and, for expanded clones, a class.

clone_size: .; v_call: TRBV28; d_call: .; j_call: TRBJ1-1; cdr3_nt: TGTGCCAGCAGTTTAGACAGGCCCACTGAAGCTTTCTTT; cdr3_aa: CASSLDRPTEAFF
clone_size: .; v_call: TRBV19; d_call: TRBD1; j_call: TRBJ1-4; cdr3_nt: TGTGCCAGTAGTTTACAGGGGTTTAATGAAAAACTGTTTTTT; cdr3_aa: CASSLQGFNEKLFF
clone_size: .; v_call: TRBV4-1; d_call: .; j_call: TRBJ2-4; cdr3_nt: TGCGCCAGCAGCCAAGAAGTTAGTGTAGCCAAAAACATTCAGTACTTC; cdr3_aa: CASSQEVSVAKNIQYF
clone_size: .; v_call: TRBV19; d_call: .; j_call: TRBJ1-5; cdr3_nt: TGTGCCAGTGAGAGCCTAAATCAGCCCCAGCATTTT; cdr3_aa: CASESLNQPQHF
clone_size: .; v_call: TRBV11-2; d_call: TRBD1; j_call: TRBJ1-1; cdr3_nt: TGTGCCAGCAGATCCACAGGGGAGGTTGAAGCTTTCTTT; cdr3_aa: CASRSTGEVEAFF
clone_size: .; v_call: TRBV2; d_call: .; j_call: TRBJ1-4; cdr3_nt: TGTGCCAGCAAGAAGTTGGCGGGGGTGAATGAAAAACTGTTTTTT; cdr3_aa: CASKKLAGVNEKLFF
clone_size: few; v_call: TRBV14; d_call: TRBD1; j_call: TRBJ2-2; cdr3_nt: TGTGCCAGCAGCCAAGTGCAGGGGGCGAACACCGGGGAGCTGTTTTTT; cdr3_aa: CASSQVQGANTGELFF
clone_size: .; v_call: TRBV7-9; d_call: .; j_call: TRBJ1-3; cdr3_nt: TGTGCCAGCAGCTTAAATACTGGAAACACCATATATTTT; cdr3_aa: CASSLNTGNTIYF
clone_size: once; v_call: TRBV5-1; d_call: .; j_call: TRBJ2-5; cdr3_nt: TGCGCCAGCAGTCCTGATTCGGGTCGGGTGACCCAGTACTTC; cdr3_aa: CASSPDSGRVTQYF
clone_size: .; v_call: TRBV4-1; d_call: TRBD1; j_call: TRBJ2-7; cdr3_nt: TGCGCCAGCAGCTCTGCCGGGACAGGGGGCGAGCAGTACTTC; cdr3_aa: CASSSAGTGGEQYF
clone_size: .; v_call: TRBV7-9; d_call: .; j_call: TRBJ1-1; cdr3_nt: TGTGCCAGCAGCTTACGGCGGGTTTCGGAGAACACTGAAGCTTTCTTT; cdr3_aa: CASSLRRVSENTEAFF
clone_size: .; v_call: TRBV15; d_call: .; j_call: TRBJ2-7; cdr3_nt: TGTGCTACGTTATCCGACAGGGAGGCCTACGAGCAGTACTTC; cdr3_aa: CATLSDREAYEQYF
clone_size: .; v_call: TRBV27; d_call: TRBD1; j_call: TRBJ1-2; cdr3_nt: TGTGCCAGCAGTTCGCGACAGGGACGACAGCGCGGTATCTATGGCTACACCTTC; cdr3_aa: CASSSRQGRQRGIYGYTF
clone_size: .; v_call: TRBV2; d_call: .; j_call: TRBJ1-2; cdr3_nt: TGTGCCAGCAGTCGGGGGGGAACCTCCTATGGCTACACCTTC; cdr3_aa: CASSRGGTSYGYTF
clone_size: .; v_call: TRBV29-1; d_call: .; j_call: TRBJ1-1; cdr3_nt: TGCAGCGTACTAAGGAACACTGAAGCTTTCTTT; cdr3_aa: CSVLRNTEAFF
clone_size: once; v_call: TRBV6-1; d_call: .; j_call: TRBJ2-1; cdr3_nt: TGTGCCAGCAGTGAAATAGTCGGCTCCTACAATGAGCAGTTCTTC; cdr3_aa: CASSEIVGSYNEQFF
clone_size: .; v_call: TRBV4-1; d_call: .; j_call: TRBJ1-3; cdr3_nt: TGCGCCAGCAGCCCACGGGATGGAGCCATATATTTT; cdr3_aa: CASSPRDGAIYF
clone_size: .; v_call: TRBV7-8; d_call: TRBD2; j_call: TRBJ2-3; cdr3_nt: TGTGCCAGCAGTCCTGAACGTTGGCGGGGGTCGAGGAGTACAGATACGCAGTATTTT; cdr3_aa: CASSPERWRGSRSTDTQYF
clone_size: once; v_call: TRBV11-2; d_call: TRBD2; j_call: TRBJ2-2; cdr3_nt: TGTGCCAGCAGCTTAGGTGGTAGCGGGGGACGCGGGAACACCGGGGAGCTGTTTTTT; cdr3_aa: CASSLGGSGGRGNTGELFF
clone_size: .; v_call: TRBV19; d_call: .; j_call: TRBJ2-1; cdr3_nt: TGTGCCAGTAGTTTAGAGTCGTACAATGAGCAGTTCTTC; cdr3_aa: CASSLESYNEQFF